This entry concerns a single TCR beta chain. Its matching antigen is unknown. Its ends do not fully match the called genes, so a read error is possible. Germline V gene data show CDR1 as MNHNS and CDR2 as SASEGT. This CDR3 has 13 residues. These data are taken from a study of T cells in Graves' hyperthyroidism and ophthalmopathy. Study-wide results and limits: The model identified upcoming ophthalmopathy a median 6.5 months ahead of onset.

Amplified TCR beta CDR3 regions derived from RNA transcripts. The TCR CDR3 first-round RT-PCR relied on the HTBI primer set. Using its own MiXCR run on the multiplex PCR reads, TCRdb lists one record per CDR3 protein. Of about 180,000 distinct CDR3 sequences detected, more than 15% appear once; the ten largest clones hold roughly 29%. Diagnoses were established using clinical symptoms, serum thyroxine and TRAb, thyroid ultrasound and orbital computed tomography. The sample comprised blood. The V gene is TRBV6-1, the J gene TRBJ1-5; D is undetermined. This clonotype was obtained from a woman aged 50 to 60 with Graves' hyperthyroidism. The CDR3 DNA follows: TGCGGGTATGGGGTTGTGGGGAATCAGCCCCAGCATTTT. This sequence encodes CGYGVVGNQPQHF.